One and the same sample provided the 20 T cell receptor beta chains below, sequenced in a study of Graves' ophthalmopathy and Graves' hyperthyroidism. Amplification targeted the TCR beta CDR3 regions, with RNA transcripts as the source material. Amplification began with first-round RT-PCR using HTBI primers, then second-round multiplex PCR was performed. TCRdb re-analysed the multiplex PCR reads in MiXCR, keeping a single row per CDR3 protein. The top ten clones hold approximately 6.9% of a sample with roughly 610,000 distinct CDR3 sequences, roughly 20% of them seen once. The material sequenced was peripheral blood. Receptors originate from a woman aged 18-29 years with stable Graves' hyperthyroidism. Some clones in this sample may be carry-over from other donors' samples.

The rearrangement uses TRBV11-1 and TRBJ2-7; D is possibly TRBD2 (6 bases). V shed 5 bases and J shed 1 base, with 21 bases lying between them. The CDR3 spans 17 residues. The germline V gene has CDR1 SGHAT and CDR2 FQDESV (reference sequence). CDR3 protein: CASSPRVGAGRSYEQYF. CDR3 DNA sequence: TGTGCCAGCAGCCCGAGAGTCGGGGCGGGGAGATCCTACGAGCAGTACTTC.

This rearrangement joins TRBV12-3 or TRBV12-4 to TRBJ2-5; 13 bases map to TRBD2. The V segment lost 6 bases and the J segment 4 bases; nucleotides outside the gene matches: 14. The CDR3 sequence is 18 residues long. The DNA of the CDR3 is TGTGCCAGCAGCCGAAGACTAGCGGGGGGCGGGGGCGGAGAGACCCAGTACTTC. Residues: CASSRRLAGGGGGETQYF.

This clonotype has only a few counts. DNA of the CDR3: TGTGCCATCAAATTTGAGTGGGGACTCTATGGCTACACCTTC. Translation: CAIKFEWGLYGYTF. V gene TRBV10-3 combines with J gene TRBJ1-2; D possibly corresponds to TRBD1 (5 bases). The CDR3 extends over 14 amino acids. In germline, CDR1 is ENHRY, CDR2 SYGVKD. Deletions cut 7 bases from V and 4 bases from J, with 16 bases between.

This clonotype was counted many times. The V gene is TRBV6-1, the J gene TRBJ1-1, with a possible D match to TRBD1 (5 bases). Looked up from germline, CDR1 is MNHNS and CDR2 is SASEGT. The germline V and J ends were trimmed by 8 bases and 10 bases, with 14 bases remaining between them. The CDR3 is 11 residues long. CDR3 loop: CASLYGARAFF. The DNA for the CDR3 is TGTGCCAGCCTTTATGGGGCCCGAGCTTTCTTT.

This clonotype has at least ten counts. The chain uses TRBV6-5 and TRBJ2-7; D may correspond to TRBD1 or TRBD2 (5 bases each). V dropped 6 bases and J dropped 2 bases, with 14 bases sitting between them. The CDR3 is made up of 14 amino acids. CDR1 is MNHEY and CDR2 is SVGAGI in the germline V gene. CDR3 DNA: TGTGCCAGCAGCCGGGACGACGCTGCCTACGAGCAGTACTTC. Protein sequence: CASSRDDAAYEQYF.

The chain is built from TRBV6-1 and TRBJ1-5; D is perhaps TRBD1 (6 bases). V was shortened by 7 bases and J by 4 bases, with 23 bases between the two germline ends. The CDR3 has 17 residues. The germline V gene has CDR1 MNHNS and CDR2 SASEGT. The CDR3 protein is CASTRFVSGRGNQPQHF. In DNA form, the CDR3 reads TGTGCCAGCACGCGTTTCGTCTCCGGGAGGGGGAATCAGCCCCAGCATTTT.

This clonotype was seen at least ten times. The rearrangement uses TRBV28 and TRBJ2-4, with 9 bases that match TRBD2. V lost 10 bases to trimming and J lost 8 bases; unmatched junction nucleotides: 9. This CDR3 is built from 13 residues. Per the germline V gene, CDR1 is MDHEN and CDR2 is SYDVKM. CDR3 nucleotide sequence: TGTGCCACCGTAGCGGGAGAGGGAGACATTCAGTACTTC. Translating gives CATVAGEGDIQYF.

This clonotype was seen repeatedly, ten times or more. The chain is built from TRBV20-1 and TRBJ2-7, with 11 bases that match TRBD2. The CDR3 is 15 residues long. Per germline, CDR1 DFQATT and CDR2 SNEGSKA (reference sequence). The J segment lost 3 bases and the V segment lost 1 base, leaving 5 bases of the junction unmatched. CDR3: CSARGLAGGFYEQYF. CDR3 bases: TGCAGTGCTAGAGGGCTAGCGGGAGGTTTCTACGAGCAGTACTTC.

This chain uses TRBV11-2 with TRBJ2-7; TRBD2 aligns across 7 bases. CDR3 length: 16 amino acids. CDR1 and CDR2 from the germline V gene are SGHAT and FQNNGV. V was pared by 0 bases and J by 1 base, with 6 bases of the junction left unmatched. CDR3 in DNA: TGTGCCAGCAGCTTAGACTCCGGGACTATTTCCTACGAGCAGTACTTC. It codes for CASSLDSGTISYEQYF.

This clonotype was picked up many times. This sequence joins TRBV20-1 and TRBJ1-1; D ambiguous. This CDR3 comprises 15 residues. The V gene's germline CDR1 is DFQATT and CDR2 SNEGSKA (reference sequence). With 2 bases removed from V and 10 bases from J, the gap between germline ends came to 23 bases. In DNA, the CDR3 is TGCAGTGCTAGACGTGACGCCGACGTTTCACTTGGAGCTTTCTTT. It translates to CSARRDADVSLGAFF.

This clonotype was recorded at least ten times. The rearrangement links TRBV20-1 to TRBJ1-6; D is unclear. Germline values: CDR1 DFQATT, CDR2 SNEGSKA (reference sequence). V shed 4 bases and J shed 7 bases, with 11 bases lying between them. CDR3 length equals 13 residues. Here the CDR3 reads CSATGGLNSPLHF. CDR3 nucleotides: TGCAGTGCTACAGGCGGTCTAAATTCACCCCTCCACTTT.

The chain joins TRBV6-1 to TRBJ1-5; the match to TRBD1 covers 7 bases. V lost 2 bases and J lost 0; bases outside the gene matches: 10. CDR3 length: 18 residues. Germline assignment: CDR1 MNHNS and CDR2 SASEGT. DNA of the CDR3: TGTGCCAGCAGTGAACTCTCCGGGACAGTAAATAGCAATCAGCCCCAGCATTTT. It specifies CASSELSGTVNSNQPQHF.

V usage is TRBV13 and J usage is TRBJ2-7, with D perhaps matching TRBD1 or TRBD2 (5 bases each). The V gene's germline CDR1 is PRHDT and CDR2 FYEKMQ (reference sequence). This CDR3 comprises 14 residues. V shed 3 bases and J shed 0 bases, with 9 bases lying between them. The chain's CDR3 is CASSFVGDSYEQYF. CDR3 DNA: TGTGCCAGCAGCTTTGTGGGGGACTCCTACGAGCAGTACTTC.

This clonotype showed up many times. V gene TRBV20-1 combines with J gene TRBJ2-4; D not certain. The CDR3 runs to 12 residues. Germline V CDR1 and CDR2: DFQATT, SNEGSKA (reference sequence). V lost 6 bases and J lost 4, with 10 bases in between. The CDR3 DNA sequence: TGCAGTGCGCACTCGCGAAAAAACATTCAGTACTTC. Its translation: CSAHSRKNIQYF.

In this sample, this clonotype turned up many times. The V call is TRBV11-2, the J call TRBJ1-1; no clear D gene. The V and J ends lost 0 bases and 10 bases respectively, with 12 bases between them. The germline CDR1 and CDR2 sequences are SGHAT and FQNNGV. This CDR3 region has 13 residues. CDR3 bases: TGTGCCAGCAGCTTAGAGGCGGTTAGAAGAGCTTTCTTT. Its protein product is CASSLEAVRRAFF.

This clonotype was seen a few times. A much larger clone differs by one base, so this may be a read error. The chain uses TRBV28 and TRBJ1-5, with D possibly matching TRBD1 (5 bases). The CDR3 is 15 residues long. Trimming removed 7 bases from V and 0 bases from J, with 13 bases in between. CDR1 and CDR2 from the germline V gene are MDHEN and SYDVKM. Here the CDR3 DNA reads TGTGCCAGCACCCAAGGGGTGTATAGCAATCAGCCCCAGCATTTT. Protein sequence: CASTQGVYSNQPQHF.

Only one count was recorded for this clonotype. The junction shows a germline mismatch at one end, possibly a read error. The V and J genes are TRBV5-1 and TRBJ2-7; D possibly uses TRBD1 or TRBD2 (6 bases each). CDR1 is SGHRS and CDR2 is YFSETQ in the germline V gene. The CDR3 runs to 14 residues. DNA for the CDR3: TGCGCCAGCAGCTTAGGGGGGACGGCCTACGAGCCGTACTTC. Translating gives CASSLGGTAYEPYF.

This clonotype was picked up many times. This chain joins TRBV15 and TRBJ1-1; 9 bases fit TRBD1. The CDR3 is 16 amino acids. Germline V gene data show CDR1 as LNHNV and CDR2 as YYDKDF (reference sequence). Trimming removed 0 bases from V and 5 bases from J; junction bases left unmatched: 7. DNA for the CDR3: TGTGCCACCAGCAGAGACTATCGGGACAGGGTTACTGAAGCTTTCTTT. Protein: CATSRDYRDRVTEAFF.

The J gene is TRBJ2-3, the V gene TRBV20-1; 8 nucleotides align to TRBD2. This CDR3 region has 14 residues. The V segment lost 6 bases and the J segment 2 bases; nucleotides outside the gene matches: 7. The germline V gene encodes CDR1 DFQATT and CDR2 SNEGSKA (reference sequence). The CDR3 DNA follows: TGCAGTGCCCTACTAGCGGAACTCACAGATACGCAGTATTTT. Its protein is CSALLAELTDTQYF.

This clonotype came up a few times. V gene TRBV2 combines with J gene TRBJ2-2, with 7 positions matching TRBD2. The CDR3 spans 15 residues. J lost 4 bases, V lost 8 bases, and 10 bases had no gene match. Germline V gene lookup returns CDR1 SNHLY and CDR2 FYNNEI. This chain's CDR3 is CASGGVGIGTGELFF. The CDR3 nucleotides read TGTGCCAGCGGGGGGGTGGGGATCGGCACCGGGGAGCTGTTTTTT.